This T cell receptor (beta chain) was identified in a study of blood T cell repertoires in COVID-19 (TCRdb year 2020). Notes on the research overall: Recovered participants in ImmuneRACE Cohort 3 were defined as having two consecutive negative NP/OP PCR tests, clearance from a healthcare professional, or resolution of symptoms. Collaborator samples came from the United States, Italy and Spain and covered acute and convalescent phases of COVID-19. The material from the prospective study consisted of cDNA or gDNA derived from T cells, B-cell-depleted T cells, or PBMCs. Subjects who had been exposed to COVID-19, were actively infected with it, or had recovered from it provided the deeply sampled blood TCRbeta repertoires that made up the dataset. The repertoires were released in a freely available public database intended as a resource for research on the immune response to SARS-CoV-2. The samples were drawn from two sources: the first 160 participants of the ongoing ImmuneRACE study, and 1,254 subjects contributed by 6 global collaborators. Sample metadata almost always included a de-identified subject ID, COVID-19 status, age in years and sex. Where available, HLA class I and class II types were obtained from metadata supplied by the sample provider rather than from assay-based typing. The study at large found these results: Clinical and demographic metadata were provided uncurated, with the amount varying by source and participant.

A word on this clone: Its antigen is still unknown. It has no much larger one-base neighbor in the sample; base qualities were not kept.

TCRbeta CDR3 regions were amplified from genomic DNA by means of the immunoSEQ Assay, a bias-controlled multiplex PCR. On the authors' methods: Nucleated cell counts per sample were estimated from amplification of reference gene primers within the assay. Sequence reads were collapsed and filtered to measure the absolute abundance of every unique TCRbeta CDR3 rearrangement. For each sample, productive Simpson clonality was calculated as the square root of Simpson's diversity index across productive rearrangements. What TCRdb holds here is the immuneACCESS table cut down to in-frame rearrangements. Part of the clones is not present; checked against another copy, under half of the missing clones reflect an unresolved V gene, and the others are unexplained. The DNA was the basis for D and trimming; V, J and clone size are from that table. This sample is represented by about 190,000 clones; roughly nine tenths of them were singletons. The top ten hold 20% to 25% of the sample.

Participants in the prospective study were aged 18 to 89 years, lived in over 20 United States geographic areas, and enrolled through a virtual design. Cohort assignment in the prospective study relied on participant-reported clinical history from a screening survey and a study questionnaire. Mobile phlebotomists in the prospective study collected whole blood, serum and a nasopharyngeal or oropharyngeal swab from every participant. Additional blood draws and questionnaires over an approximately two-month period could optionally be provided by prospective study participants. Before DNA extraction, blood samples from the prospective study were shipped at room temperature or frozen. This clonotype originated in a woman in her 40s in a cohort exposed to, infected with or recovered from COVID-19 (not recorded which). Sequencing was done on a sample of PBMCs or T cells enriched from blood (not recorded which).

The DNA sequence reads TGTGCCAGCAGCCCCCACGGGGGACCGGACTACGAGCAGTACTTC. Its translation reads: CASSPHGGPDYEQYF. The V gene is TRBV11-2 and the J gene is TRBJ2-7; TRBD2 is a possible D gene, resting on 6 matching bases. Measured from the cysteine to the phenylalanine, the CDR3 is 15 residues long. Solely the CDR3 DNA is kept, with 45 bases framed from the first base. Deletion took 5 bases off V and 3 bases off J, with a span of 17 bases between the germline ends. As encoded in the germline V gene, CDR1 is SGHAT while CDR2 is FQNNGV.